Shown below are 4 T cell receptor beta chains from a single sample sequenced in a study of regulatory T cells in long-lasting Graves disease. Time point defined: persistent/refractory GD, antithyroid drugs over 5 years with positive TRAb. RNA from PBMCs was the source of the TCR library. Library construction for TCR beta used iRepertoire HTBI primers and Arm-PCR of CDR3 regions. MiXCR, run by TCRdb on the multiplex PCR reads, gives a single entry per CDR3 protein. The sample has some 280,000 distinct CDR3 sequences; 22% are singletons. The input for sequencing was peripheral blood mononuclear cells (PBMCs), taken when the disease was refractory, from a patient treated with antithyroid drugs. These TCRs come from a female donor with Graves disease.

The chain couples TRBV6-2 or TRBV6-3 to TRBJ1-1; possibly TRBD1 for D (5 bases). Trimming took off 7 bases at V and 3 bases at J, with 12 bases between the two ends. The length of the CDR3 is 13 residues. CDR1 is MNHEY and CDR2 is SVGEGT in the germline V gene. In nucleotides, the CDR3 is TGTGCCAGCACCGTCCAGGGAGACACTGAAGCTTTCTTT. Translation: CASTVQGDTEAFF.

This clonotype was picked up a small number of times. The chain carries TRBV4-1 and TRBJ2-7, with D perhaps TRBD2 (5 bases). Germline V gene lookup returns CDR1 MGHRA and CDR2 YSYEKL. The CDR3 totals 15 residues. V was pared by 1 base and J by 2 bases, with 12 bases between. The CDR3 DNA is TGCGCCAGCAGCCAAGTTTTTGGAGGAACCTACGAGCAGTACTTC. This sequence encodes CASSQVFGGTYEQYF.

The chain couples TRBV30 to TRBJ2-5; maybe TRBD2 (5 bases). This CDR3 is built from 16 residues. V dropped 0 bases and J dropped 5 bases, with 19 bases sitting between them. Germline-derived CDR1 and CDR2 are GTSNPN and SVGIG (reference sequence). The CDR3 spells CAWSVPDYRMEETQYF. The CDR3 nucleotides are TGTGCCTGGAGTGTACCCGACTATCGTATGGAGGAGACCCAGTACTTC.

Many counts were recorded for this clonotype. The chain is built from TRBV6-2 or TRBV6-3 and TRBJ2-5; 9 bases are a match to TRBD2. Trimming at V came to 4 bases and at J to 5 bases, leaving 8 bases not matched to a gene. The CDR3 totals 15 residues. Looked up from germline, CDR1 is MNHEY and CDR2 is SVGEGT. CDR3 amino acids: CASSSGLATYETQYF. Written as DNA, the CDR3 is TGTGCCAGCAGTTCTGGACTAGCGACCTACGAGACCCAGTACTTC.